This is a list of T cell receptor beta chains from one sample in a study of cytomegalovirus exposure and HLA in healthy donors. Generated by immunoSEQ multiplex PCR, the TCRdb table keeps only in-frame clones and is missing some. The sample has more than 110,000 clones, roughly 80% seen once. The specimen sequenced was PBMCs. The receptors come from a female donor in good health and CMV-seronegative. CDR3s include the opening cysteine and the closing phenylalanine or tryptophan. D genes are given only for firm matches. Clone size is not always given. Where it is, it says once, few, many or a class for expanded clones.

NA | TRBJ2-1 | TRBD2 | TRBV28 | TGTGCCAGCTGTCGTAGCGGGAGGGGATCCTACAATGAGCAGTTCTTC | CASCRSGRGSYNEQFF
NA | TRBJ2-5 | TRBD1 | TRBV15 | TGTGCCACCAGCAGGGCCTGGGACAGAGAGACCCAGTACTTC | CATSRAWDRETQYF
NA | TRBJ2-6 | TRBD1 | TRBV4-2 | TGTGCCAGCAGCCAATCCGGGACAGGCCTCTCTGGGGCCAACGTCCTGACTTTC | CASSQSGTGLSGANVLTF
NA | TRBJ1-5 | NA | TRBV7-6 | TGTGCCAGCAGCTTAGAGGCTGGGGGGCAGACTAGCATCAATCAGCCCCAGCATTTT | CASSLEAGGQTSINQPQHF
NA | TRBJ2-1 | TRBD1 | TRBV6-5 | TGTGCCAGCAGCCAGACAGGGGGGGAATTCAATGAGCAGTTCTTC | CASSQTGGEFNEQFF
few | TRBJ2-3 | TRBD1 | TRBV7-9 | TGTGCCAGCAGCTTTGGGACAGGGAGCACAGATACGCAGTATTTT | CASSFGTGSTDTQYF
once | TRBJ1-2 | TRBD1 | TRBV2 | TGTGCCAGCAGTGAAGAAGAGGGGGACAGAAGAACCTATGGCTACACCTTC | CASSEEEGDRRTYGYTF
NA | TRBJ2-7 | NA | TRBV6-6 | TGTGCCAGCAAAAAAGACCCTAAGACAGTCTACGAGCAGTACTTC | CASKKDPKTVYEQYF
NA | TRBJ2-3 | NA | TRBV28 | TGTGCCAGCAGTTTCGCAGTGGGCACAGATACGCAGTATTTT | CASSFAVGTDTQYF
NA | TRBJ2-7 | TRBD1 | TRBV30 | TGTGCCTGGAAACCTACAACGGGACAGGAGGGATTGTCCTACGAGCAGTACTTC | CAWKPTTGQEGLSYEQYF
NA | TRBJ1-2 | TRBD1 | TRBV7-9 | TGTGCCAGCAGCCGACAGGGCGAATGGACGGCGGATGGCTACACCTTC | CASSRQGEWTADGYTF
few | TRBJ2-2 | NA | TRBV19 | TGTGCCAGTAGTATTGGGCAGGTGAACACCGGGGAGCTGTTTTTT | CASSIGQVNTGELFF
NA | TRBJ2-7 | TRBD2 | TRBV28 | TGTGCCAGCAGTACCCCCGGGACTAGCGCACCCTACGAGCAGTACTTC | CASSTPGTSAPYEQYF
NA | TRBJ2-3 | NA | TRBV28 | TGTGCCAGCAGTTTATGGGGCCCCCTAGCGGCAAAGGGGGGTGACACAGATACGCAGTATTTT | CASSLWGPLAAKGGDTDTQYF
NA | TRBJ1-3 | TRBD1 | TRBV18 | TGTGCCAGCTCACGGGACAGGGGCACTTTAACCTCTGGAAACACCATATATTTT | CASSRDRGTLTSGNTIYF
NA | TRBJ2-7 | NA | TRBV28 | TGTGCCTCCCACACGACGGAGGGCCTCACTTACGAGCAGTACTTC | CASHTTEGLTYEQYF
NA | TRBJ1-5 | TRBD1 | TRBV2 | TGTGCCAGCAGTCTGGACAGGGGGCGCGGGCAGCCCCAGCATTTT | CASSLDRGRGQPQHF
NA | TRBJ2-1 | NA | TRBV28 | TGTGCCAGCAGTTACAGGGATTCTTACAATGAGCAGTTCTTC | CASSYRDSYNEQFF
NA | TRBJ1-1 | NA | TRBV5-1 | TGCGCCAGCAGCTTGGCGGGGGTGCCTGAAGCTTTCTTT | CASSLAGVPEAFF
many | TRBJ2-7 | TRBD2 | TRBV6-1 | TGTGCCAGTGGGACTAGGGGCTACGAGCAGTACTTC | CASGTRGYEQYF
NA | TRBJ2-7 | TRBD2 | TRBV5-1 | TGCGCCAGCAGCTTGGCCGGTAGCGGGAGTCCTAACTACGAGCAGTACTTC | CASSLAGSGSPNYEQYF
NA | TRBJ2-1 | TRBD2 | TRBV27 | TGTGCCAGCAGTCCGTGGGCGGGAGGGCGTCCCTACAATGAGCAGTTCTTC | CASSPWAGGRPYNEQFF
NA | TRBJ1-1 | NA | TRBV4-1 | TGCGCCAGCAGCCAAGAGCCGTTGGGGGGAAACACTGAAGCTTTCTTT | CASSQEPLGGNTEAFF
NA | TRBJ1-5 | NA | TRBV13 | TGTGCCAGCAGCTTCGGACAGCTCAATCAGCCCCAGCATTTT | CASSFGQLNQPQHF
NA | TRBJ1-3 | TRBD1 | TRBV6-1 | TGTGCCAGCAGCGAGGACAGGGGGACTGGAAACACCATATATTTT | CASSEDRGTGNTIYF
NA | TRBJ2-5 | NA | TRBV19 | TGTGCCAGTAGTGCGATAGGGAGCCAAGAGACCCAGTACTTC | CASSAIGSQETQYF
NA | TRBJ1-4 | TRBD1 | TRBV5-4 | TGTGCCAGCAGCCGGGGACAGGGAGGTGAAAAACTGTTTTTT | CASSRGQGGEKLFF
few | TRBJ2-2 | TRBD2 | TRBV9 | TGTGCCAGCAGCGGGACTAGTTTTACCGGGGAGCTGTTTTTT | CASSGTSFTGELFF
NA | TRBJ2-7 | TRBD2 | TRBV5-1 | TGCGCCAGCAGCCCTAGTCTAGCGGGAGGCTTCTACGAGCAGTACTTC | CASSPSLAGGFYEQYF
NA | TRBJ2-6 | TRBD1 | TRBV7-9 | TGTGCCAGCAGCTTAGTGACAGGGGGAGGTGGGGCCAACGTCCTGACTTTC | CASSLVTGGGGANVLTF
NA | TRBJ2-7 | TRBD1 | TRBV7-7 | TGTGCCAGCAGCCGGGACAGAAATTCCTACGAGCAGTACTTC | CASSRDRNSYEQYF
NA | TRBJ2-1 | NA | TRBV27 | TGTGCCAGCAGTTTGGCAGGGCGCAATGAGCAGTTCTTC | CASSLAGRNEQFF
NA | TRBJ2-1 | NA | TRBV7-9 | TGTGCCAGCAGGGAACGGGAGTATGAGCAGTTCTTC | CASREREYEQFF
NA | TRBJ1-4 | TRBD1 | TRBV2 | TGTGCCAGCCGACAGGGACCGGTTGAAAAACTGTTTTTT | CASRQGPVEKLFF
NA | TRBJ1-2 | NA | TRBV5-8 | TGTGCCAGCAGCTTGGTACAGCCCTATGGCTACACCTTC | CASSLVQPYGYTF
NA | TRBJ1-1 | NA | TRBV6-1 | TGTGCCAGCAGATCTACAGGGATCCCTGAAGCTTTCTTT | CASRSTGIPEAFF
NA | TRBJ1-1 | NA | TRBV28 | TGTGCCAGCAGTTTAGGAGGGGTGAACACTGAAGCTTTCTTT | CASSLGGVNTEAFF
NA | TRBJ1-2 | NA | TRBV28 | TGTGCCAGCAGTTTACAGGGAAGATGGGATGGCTACACCTTC | CASSLQGRWDGYTF
NA | TRBJ2-4 | TRBD1 | TRBV7-9 | TGTGCCAGCAGCGAGGGACAGAAAAACATTCAGTACTTC | CASSEGQKNIQYF
NA | TRBJ2-3 | TRBD1 | TRBV2 | TGTGCCACAGGACAGGGTACGCAGTATTTT | CATGQGTQYF
NA | TRBJ2-7 | NA | TRBV11-2 | TGTGCCAGCAGCATAAATTCCTACGAGCAGTACTTC | CASSINSYEQYF
NA | TRBJ2-7 | TRBD1 | TRBV5-6 | TGTGCCAGCAGGGCTTTGGACAGGGAGTACGAGCAGTACTTC | CASRALDREYEQYF
once | TRBJ2-7 | NA | TRBV2 | TGTGCCAGCAGTGATATTCCCGGGACTGGGGACTACGAGCAGTACTTC | CASSDIPGTGDYEQYF
NA | TRBJ2-1 | TRBD2 | TRBV6-1 | TGTGCCAGCAGTGAAACCACTAGCGGGAGGAAGTTCTTC | CASSETTSGRKFF
NA | TRBJ1-1 | NA | TRBV28 | TGTGCCAGCAGGGGTTTAGGGACTTGGCTATTGAACACTGAAGCTTTCTTT | CASRGLGTWLLNTEAFF
NA | TRBJ1-2 | NA | TRBV29-1 | TGCAGCGTTGAATCCCGCTATGGCTACACCTTC | CSVESRYGYTF
NA | TRBJ1-2 | TRBD1 | TRBV12-5 | TGTGCTAGTGGTTTGGGACGTACGTTGGACAGGGGGAAATCTAACTATGGCTACACCTTC | CASGLGRTLDRGKSNYGYTF
NA | TRBJ2-1 | TRBD2 | TRBV2 | TGTGCCAGCAGTCTTGGACTAGCGGCTTACTACAATGAGCAGTTCTTC | CASSLGLAAYYNEQFF
NA | TRBJ1-3 | TRBD1 | TRBV13 | TGTGCCAGCAGCTTCGGGACAGGTGCTGGAAACACCATATATTTT | CASSFGTGAGNTIYF